This T cell receptor beta chain was captured by sequencing in a study of T cell responses to AZD1222 COVID-19 vaccine. Of note for this clone: Antigen unknown.

Assay used: immunoSEQ multiplex PCR; TCRdb lists only in-frame clones, some missing. Of roughly 50,000 clones listed, 70% to 90% are singletons. The CDR3 is 14 amino acids. Looked up from germline, CDR1 is KGHSH and CDR2 is LQKENI. V lost 3 bases to trimming and J lost 7 bases, with 12 bases between them. Study-wide results and limits: Spike as a whole was targeted by vaccine-associated CD4 TCRs, dominant at 160-218 and 743-854. When two AZD1222 doses had been given, Spike-specific TCR breadth and depth rose.

The origin of this receptor is an adult who received the AZD1222 COVID-19 vaccine. Sequenced material: peripheral blood, taken 28 days after the second AZD1222 dose. The V gene is TRBV18, the J gene TRBJ1-4; D call uncertain. DNA for the CDR3: TGTGCCAGCTCACCCGACGCGGATCGTGAAAAACTGTTTTTT. It codes for CASSPDADREKLFF.